The subject of this entry is one T cell receptor (beta chain). Its antigen is not identified. This specimen belongs to a study of vaccination effects on CD4 cells after COVID-19. Study at large: Expansion of antigen-specific CD4+ T cells with viral peptide pools was carried out by the ViraFEST assay before sequencing. Findings of the study overall: Marked clonal contraction was seen in infection- and vaccine-induced clones late after vaccination.

Subsequent to a culture period of under 11 days, CD4+ T cells were isolated. The person was diagnosed with PCR-confirmed SARS-CoV-2 infection between March and December 2020. In the cultures, half the medium was exchanged for IL-2 medium on days 3 and 7. The germline V gene has CDR1 SNHLY and CDR2 FYNNEI. The CDR3 is made up of 14 amino acids. Trimming took off 6 bases at V and 5 bases at J, with 16 bases between the two ends. Clones were read by immunoSEQ multiplex PCR, and TCRdb kept only the in-frame ones, dropping some. The sample shows about 66,000 clones, 65% to 75% of them seen only once. The chain joins TRBV2 to TRBJ2-5; tentatively, D is TRBD2 (5 bases). This TCR was recovered from a human donor who had a prior SARS-CoV-2 infection. The sample here was CD4+ T cells from PBMCs cultured without peptide, taken before COVID-19 vaccination. This chain's CDR3 is CASRKGGSVETQYF. CDR3 sequence (DNA): TGTGCCAGCAGGAAGGGTGGGAGTGTGGAGACCCAGTACTTC.